These 17 T cell receptor beta chains were all obtained from the same sample, sequenced in a study of Ad26.COV2.S vaccination and SARS-CoV-2 variants (dated by TCRdb to the early 2020s). The library was built by means of the immunoSEQ multiplex PCR assay. TCRdb holds this immuneACCESS table with in-frame rearrangements only. Some clones are missing; in checked studies, unresolved V genes explain under half, and the rest has no known cause. The sample data list about 350,000 clones, and 80% to 90% of these were observed just once. The ten largest clones represent around a tenth of the sample. The label giving this sample's treatment or condition can be read as: some 20 received Ad26.COV2.S at low or high dose, single or two shots; 5 received placebo; per-sample allocation not given. For vaccine and placebo recipients, the sequenced repertoires came from samples collected on day 63 after the first injection.

Material: peripheral blood, obtained in a trial of Ad26.COV2.S vaccine versus placebo. The receptors come from a person between 18 and 65 years old who received the Ad26.COV2.S COVID-19 vaccine or a placebo.

This chain links TRBV7-2 with TRBJ2-7, with D uncertain. Germline loops: CDR1 SGHTA, CDR2 FQGNSA. V gave up 3 bases and J gave up 2 bases, with 8 bases separating them. This CDR3 has 13 amino acids. Here the CDR3 reads CASSFPSTYEQYF. The CDR3 DNA follows: TGTGCCAGCAGCTTCCCCAGTACCTACGAGCAGTACTTC.

The chain is built from TRBV4-2 and TRBJ2-2; 11 nucleotides line up with TRBD2. Trimming removed 1 base from V and 5 bases from J; junction bases left unmatched: 3. This CDR3 is 16 amino acids long. Germline CDR1 is LGHNA and CDR2 is YNFKEQ. The CDR3 DNA is TGTGCCAGCAGCCAAGTAGCGGGAGGGGGTACCGGGGAGCTGTTTTTT. Translation: CASSQVAGGGTGELFF.

The V gene is TRBV24-1, the J gene TRBJ2-3; 14 bases agree with TRBD2. The CDR3 consists of 17 residues. With V trimmed by 4 bases and J by 6 bases, 8 bases remained unmatched. Germline V gene sequence: CDR1 KGHDR, CDR2 SFDVKD. The CDR3: CATSDGTSGSIWDTQYF. The CDR3 DNA reads as TGTGCCACCAGTGACGGGACTAGCGGGAGTATTTGGGATACGCAGTATTTT.

This rearrangement joins TRBV28 to TRBJ1-5; TRBD1 matches 7 bases. CDR1 and CDR2 from the germline V gene are MDHEN and SYDVKM. With 5 bases clipped from V and 5 bases from J, the junction kept 6 bases outside the gene matches. There are 14 residues in the CDR3. The CDR3 region is CASSQGQSYQPQHF. CDR3 bases: TGTGCCAGCAGTCAGGGACAGTCCTATCAGCCCCAGCATTTT.

J is TRBJ2-7 and V is TRBV5-3, with 9 bases lining up with TRBD2. TRBV5-3 is known as an ORF, though its function is uncertain. V trimming: 3 bases; J trimming: 2 bases; junction bases outside the gene matches: 3. This CDR3 region has 14 residues. DNA of the CDR3: TGTGCCAGAAGCTCTAGCGGGACCACCTACGAGCAGTACTTC. Translated, it gives CARSSSGTTYEQYF.

The sample holds one count of this clone. The chain has TRBV24-1 and TRBJ2-2; tentative D call: TRBD2 (5 bases). Germline CDR1 is KGHDR and CDR2 is SFDVKD. The CDR3 is made up of 14 amino acids. Trimming shortened V by 5 bases and J by 4 bases, and 10 bases separated the two germline ends. The CDR3 sequence is CATSGTSPTGELFF. CDR3 DNA sequence: TGTGCCACCAGTGGTACTAGTCCCACCGGGGAGCTGTTTTTT.

The rearrangement uses TRBV7-2 and TRBJ2-2, with no clear D. The CDR3 sequence is 14 residues long. Trimming cost V 4 bases and J 9 bases, with 15 bases left between them. Per germline, CDR1 SGHTA and CDR2 FQGNSA. CDR3 sequence reads: CASSSTVGQRELFF. In DNA form, the CDR3 reads TGTGCCAGCAGCTCAACAGTCGGTCAGCGGGAGCTGTTTTTT.

This clone was detected only a few times. This chain links TRBV18 with TRBJ1-2; D uncertain. Germline CDR1 is KGHSH and CDR2 is LQKENI. V lost 2 bases and J lost 6, with 7 bases in between. The CDR3 covers 12 residues. CDR3 residues: CASSPGDHGYTF. CDR3 coding DNA: TGTGCCAGCTCACCAGGAGATCATGGCTACACCTTC. The complete variable domain, with remaining parts taken from reference TRBV18 and TRBJ1-2, reads NAGVMQNPRHLVRRRGQEARLRCSPMKGHSHVYWYRQLPEEGLKFMVYLQKENIIDESGMPKERFSAEFPKEGPSILRIQQVVRGDSAAYFCASSPGDHGYTFGSGTRLTVV.

Comments on this clone: At one end, the junction sequence differs from germline, possibly due to a read error. V is TRBV3-1 (or the pseudogene TRBV3-2) and J is TRBJ2-1; 12 positions match TRBD2. From germline, CDR1 is LGHDT and CDR2 YNNKEL (reference sequence). This CDR3 comprises 16 residues. CDR3 loop: CASTQVRTSGINEQFF. The CDR3 bases are TGTGCCAGCACCCAAGTTAGGACTAGCGGGATTAATGAGCAGTTCTTC.

This chain uses TRBV6-2 or TRBV6-3 with TRBJ2-5; the match to TRBD2 covers 14 bases. The CDR3 is made up of 18 amino acids. Germline lookup yields CDR1 MNHEY and CDR2 SVGEGT. V was clipped by 0 bases and J by 5 bases; unmatched bases: 8. The CDR3 is CASSYSTSGGAFRETQYF. The CDR3 nucleotides read TGTGCCAGCAGTTACTCGACTAGCGGGGGGGCCTTCCGTGAGACCCAGTACTTC.

The V gene is TRBV27, the J gene TRBJ1-2, with TRBD1 identical over 10 bases. Trimming at V came to 6 bases and at J to 8 bases, leaving 6 bases not matched to a gene. This CDR3 has 13 amino acids. Germline V CDR1 and CDR2: MNHEY, SMNVEV (reference sequence). The CDR3 coding sequence is TGTGCCAGCAGCAGACAGGGGGCTAACGGCTACACCTTC. Protein sequence: CASSRQGANGYTF.

This clone has more than one count but fewer than ten. The CDR3 protein is CASSFSGTNEKLFF. Written as DNA, the CDR3 is TGTGCCAGCAGTTTTTCGGGAACTAATGAAAAACTGTTTTTT. The chain is built from TRBV27 and TRBJ1-4, with D hard to call. The CDR3 is 14 residues long. Germline lookup yields CDR1 MNHEY and CDR2 SMNVEV (reference sequence). V was pared by 3 bases and J by 1 base, with 6 bases between.

The chain recombines TRBV4-2 with TRBJ2-7, with TRBD1 as a possible D gene (5 bases). The V and J ends lost 1 base and 4 bases respectively, with 17 bases between them. The CDR3 sequence is 16 residues long. Germline V gene data show CDR1 as LGHNA and CDR2 as YNFKEQ. The CDR3 bases are TGTGCCAGCAGCCAAGGTGGGCAGGGCCAGCTTTACGAGCAGTACTTC. Its translation: CASSQGGQGQLYEQYF.

The chain has TRBV4-2 and TRBJ2-7; 9 nucleotides match TRBD2. The CDR3 length is 15 residues. Germline assignment: CDR1 LGHNA and CDR2 YNFKEQ. The J segment lost 2 bases and the V segment lost 1 base, leaving 3 bases of the junction unmatched. In DNA, the CDR3 is TGTGCCAGCAGCCAAGCTAGCGGGGTCGCCTACGAGCAGTACTTC. Its protein product is CASSQASGVAYEQYF.

The chain links TRBV4-2 to TRBJ2-7, with unresolved D. Germline values: CDR1 LGHNA, CDR2 YNFKEQ. CDR3 size: 14 residues. The V end lost 0 bases, the J end lost 0 bases, and 6 bases lay between the germline ends. The CDR3 region is CASSQELFSYEQYF. The CDR3 nucleotides read TGTGCCAGCAGCCAAGAACTCTTCTCCTACGAGCAGTACTTC.

The V gene is TRBV7-2, the J gene TRBJ1-2; D is perhaps TRBD1 (6 bases). The CDR3 is made up of 13 amino acids. Germline V lookup: CDR1 SGHTA, CDR2 FQGNSA. V shed 3 bases and J shed 5 bases, with 10 bases lying between them. The chain's CDR3 is CASSFDRIYGYTF. The CDR3 DNA reads as TGTGCCAGCAGCTTCGACAGGATATATGGCTACACCTTC.

In nucleotides, the CDR3 is TGTGCCAGCACACTCCAGGGGGGCGTGACTGAAGCTTTCTTT. It specifies CASTLQGGVTEAFF. The V gene is TRBV6-5, the J gene TRBJ1-1; 7 bases agree with TRBD1. CDR1 and CDR2 from the germline V gene are MNHEY and SVGAGI. The CDR3 is 14 amino acids. V was pared by 7 bases and J by 5 bases, with 10 bases of the junction left unmatched.